Listed below are T cell receptor beta chains from one sample, sequenced in a study of Ad26.COV2.S vaccination and SARS-CoV-2 variants. The table came from immunoSEQ multiplex PCR; TCRdb's copy has only in-frame clones and leaves some out. This sample yields fewer than 500,000 clones, of which roughly 91% are seen a single time; around 4.5% belongs to the top ten. The specimen comprised peripheral blood, sampled in a trial of Ad26.COV2.S vaccine versus placebo. Receptors originate from a person aged 18-65 years who received the Ad26.COV2.S COVID-19 vaccine or a placebo. CDR3s include the opening cysteine and the closing phenylalanine or tryptophan. A D gene is named only where the DNA matches it firmly. Size is omitted from some rows. Given values are once, few, many or a class for expanded clones.

d_call | clone_size | j_call | v_call | cdr3_nt | cdr3_aa
NA | NA | TRBJ2-7 | TRBV15 | TGTGCCACCAGCCGGGGGACAGAGTCCTACGAGCAGTACTTC | CATSRGTESYEQYF
TRBD2 | NA | TRBJ2-7 | TRBV28 | TGTGCCAGCAGTACGCTAGCGGGTAGGGACTACGAGCAGTACTTC | CASSTLAGRDYEQYF
TRBD1 | NA | TRBJ1-4 | TRBV7-2 | TGTGCCAGCAGCTTAACAGGGGGGGATGAAAAACTGTTTTTT | CASSLTGGDEKLFF
TRBD1 | NA | TRBJ2-5 | TRBV19 | TGTGCCAGTAGTATCAGGGACAGGGAAGAGACCCAGTACTTC | CASSIRDREETQYF
TRBD2 | once | TRBJ2-7 | TRBV9 | TGTGCCAGCAGCGCTAGACTAGCGGGAAGTGACGAGCAGTACTTC | CASSARLAGSDEQYF
NA | few | TRBJ2-7 | TRBV13 | TGTGCCAGCAGCTTAAGGGGCACATTGGGAGAGCAGTACTTC | CASSLRGTLGEQYF
NA | NA | TRBJ2-7 | TRBV2 | TGTGCCAGCAGTGATAGGATGTACGAGCAGTACTTC | CASSDRMYEQYF
NA | NA | TRBJ1-2 | TRBV28 | TGTGCCAGCAGTTTTAGGGGAAACTATGGCTACACCTTC | CASSFRGNYGYTF
TRBD1 | NA | TRBJ1-2 | TRBV11-2 | TGTGCCAGCAGCGCCGGGGACAGGGGTCACTATGGCTACACCTTC | CASSAGDRGHYGYTF
TRBD1 | NA | TRBJ2-5 | TRBV13 | TGTGCCAGCAGCCCCGGGACAGGGGCGGAGACCCAGTACTTC | CASSPGTGAETQYF
NA | NA | TRBJ2-1 | TRBV18 | TGTGCCAGCTCACCACGGGGGACAACTAAATACAATGAGCAGTTCTTC | CASSPRGTTKYNEQFF
TRBD1 | NA | TRBJ2-2 | TRBV19 | TGTGCCAGTAGTATATTGGGACGGACAGGGTACACCGGGGAGCTGTTTTTT | CASSILGRTGYTGELFF
NA | NA | TRBJ1-6 | TRBV28 | TGTGCCAGCAGTTTACCGTCGGGTAGCTCCTATAATTCACCCCTCCACTTT | CASSLPSGSSYNSPLHF
NA | NA | TRBJ2-2 | TRBV7-3 | TGTGCCAGCAGCCCCAAATCGAACACCGGGGAGCTGTTTTTT | CASSPKSNTGELFF
NA | NA | TRBJ2-3 | TRBV29-1 | TGCAGCGTTGGTAACGTAGTTTCAGATACGCAGTATTTT | CSVGNVVSDTQYF
NA | NA | TRBJ2-3 | TRBV27 | TGTGCCAGCAGTTTCGAGGGACTTAGCACAGATACGCAGTATTTT | CASSFEGLSTDTQYF
NA | few | TRBJ2-1 | TRBV7-9 | TGTGCCAGCAGCCACCCAAGAAGTGGAGGGAGTTCCTACAATGAGCAGTTCTTC | CASSHPRSGGSSYNEQFF
TRBD1 | NA | TRBJ1-2 | TRBV13 | TGTGCCAGCAGCGGACAGGGTCGGGGCTACACCTTC | CASSGQGRGYTF
TRBD1 | NA | TRBJ1-2 | TRBV5-6 | TGTGCCAGCAGCTTGGGGGGACAGGGGGCTGATGGCTACACCTTC | CASSLGGQGADGYTF
NA | NA | TRBJ2-7 | TRBV25-1 | TGTGCCAGCAGTGATTGGGGCAGCGGAGCCGAGCAGTACTTC | CASSDWGSGAEQYF